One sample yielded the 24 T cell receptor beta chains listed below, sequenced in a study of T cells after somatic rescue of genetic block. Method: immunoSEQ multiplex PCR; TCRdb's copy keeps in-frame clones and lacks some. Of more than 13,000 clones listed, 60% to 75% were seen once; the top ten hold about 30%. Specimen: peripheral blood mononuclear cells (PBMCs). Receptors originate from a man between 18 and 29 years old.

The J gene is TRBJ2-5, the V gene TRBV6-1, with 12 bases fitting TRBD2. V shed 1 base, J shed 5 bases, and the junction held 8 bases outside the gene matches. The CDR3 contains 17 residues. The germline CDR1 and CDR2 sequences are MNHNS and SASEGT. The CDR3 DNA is TGTGCCAGCAGTGAAGGCGCTAGCGGGGGGGCCGTCGAGACCCAGTACTTC. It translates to CASSEGASGGAVETQYF.

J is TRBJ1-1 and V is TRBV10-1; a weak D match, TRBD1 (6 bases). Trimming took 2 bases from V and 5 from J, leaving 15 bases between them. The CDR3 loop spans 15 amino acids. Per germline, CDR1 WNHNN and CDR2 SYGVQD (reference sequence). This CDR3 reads CASSEGIGGQTEAFF. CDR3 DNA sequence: TGCGCCAGCAGTGAGGGGATCGGGGGGCAAACTGAAGCTTTCTTT.

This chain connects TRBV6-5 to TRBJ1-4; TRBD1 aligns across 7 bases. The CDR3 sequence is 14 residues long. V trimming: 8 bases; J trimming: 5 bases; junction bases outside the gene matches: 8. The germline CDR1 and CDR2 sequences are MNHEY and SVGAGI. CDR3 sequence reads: CASYSGTANEKLFF. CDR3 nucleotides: TGTGCCAGCTATTCCGGGACAGCAAATGAAAAACTGTTTTTT.

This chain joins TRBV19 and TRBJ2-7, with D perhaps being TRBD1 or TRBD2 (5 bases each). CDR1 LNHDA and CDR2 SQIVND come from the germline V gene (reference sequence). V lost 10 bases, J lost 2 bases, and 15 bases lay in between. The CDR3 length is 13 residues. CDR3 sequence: CATHPGSPYEQYF. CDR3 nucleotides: TGTGCCACACACCCAGGGAGTCCCTACGAGCAGTACTTC.

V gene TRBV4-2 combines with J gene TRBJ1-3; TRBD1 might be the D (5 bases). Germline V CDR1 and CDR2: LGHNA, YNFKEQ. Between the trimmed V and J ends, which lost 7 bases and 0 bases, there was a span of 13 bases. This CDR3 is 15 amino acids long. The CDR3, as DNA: TGTGCCAGCAAGGATCTGGGGCTCTCTGGAAACACCATATATTTT. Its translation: CASKDLGLSGNTIYF.

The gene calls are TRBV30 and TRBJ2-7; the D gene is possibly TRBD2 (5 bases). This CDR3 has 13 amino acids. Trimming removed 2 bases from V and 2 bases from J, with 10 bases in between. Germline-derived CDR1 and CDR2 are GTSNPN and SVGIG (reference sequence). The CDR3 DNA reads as TGTGCCTGGAGTAACCTAGCTCCCTACGAGCAGTACTTC. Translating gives CAWSNLAPYEQYF.

The CDR3 region has the DNA TGTGCCAGCTCACCTTGGACAGGGGTGCGAGGAACCTACGAGCAGTACTTC. Translating gives CASSPWTGVRGTYEQYF. J is TRBJ2-5 and V is TRBV18; TRBD1 aligns across 9 bases. The J call is in doubt because the DNA end fits TRBJ2-7 better. Germline V CDR1 and CDR2: KGHSH, LQKENI. CDR3 length equals 17 residues.

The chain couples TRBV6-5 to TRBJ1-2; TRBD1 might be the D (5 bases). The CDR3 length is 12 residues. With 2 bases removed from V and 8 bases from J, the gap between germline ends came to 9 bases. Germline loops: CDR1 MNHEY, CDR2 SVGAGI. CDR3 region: CASSYGGSGYTF. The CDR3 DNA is TGTGCCAGCAGTTACGGGGGGAGCGGCTACACCTTC.

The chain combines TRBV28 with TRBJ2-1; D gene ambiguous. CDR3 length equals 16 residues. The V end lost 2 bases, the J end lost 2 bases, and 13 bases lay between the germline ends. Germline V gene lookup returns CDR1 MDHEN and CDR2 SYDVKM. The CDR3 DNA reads TGTGCCAGCAGTTTAGAAGCTCCCCTCCCCTACAATGAGCAGTTCTTC. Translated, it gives CASSLEAPLPYNEQFF.

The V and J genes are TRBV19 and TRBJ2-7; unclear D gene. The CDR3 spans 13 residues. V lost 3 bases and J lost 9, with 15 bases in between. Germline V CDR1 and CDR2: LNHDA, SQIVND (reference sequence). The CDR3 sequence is CASSMVKGSGQYF. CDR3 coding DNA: TGTGCCAGTAGTATGGTCAAGGGTTCGGGGCAGTACTTC.

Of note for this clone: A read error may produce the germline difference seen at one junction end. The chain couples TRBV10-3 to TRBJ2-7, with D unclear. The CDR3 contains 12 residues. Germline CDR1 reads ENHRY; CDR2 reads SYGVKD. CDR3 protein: CAISESSSEQYF. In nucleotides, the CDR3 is TGTGCCATCAGTGAGTCTTCCTCCGAGCAGTACTTC.

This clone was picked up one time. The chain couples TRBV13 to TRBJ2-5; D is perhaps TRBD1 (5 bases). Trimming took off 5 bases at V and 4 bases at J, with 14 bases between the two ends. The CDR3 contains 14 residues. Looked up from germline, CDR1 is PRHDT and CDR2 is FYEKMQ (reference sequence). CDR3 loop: CASSRRIRGETQYF. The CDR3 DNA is TGTGCCAGCAGCCGACGAATAAGGGGAGAGACCCAGTACTTC.

CDR3 coding DNA: TGTGCCAGCAGCCCTCCCCCGGGACAGGGGGGGGGCTATGGCTACACCTTC. It is translated as CASSPPPGQGGGYGYTF. This rearrangement joins TRBV7-9 to TRBJ1-2, with 11 bases that match TRBD1. V lost 5 bases and J lost 4; bases outside the gene matches: 12. This CDR3 is built from 17 residues. Germline V CDR1 and CDR2: SEHNR, FQNEAQ (reference sequence). Filled out from reference TRBV7-9 and TRBJ1-2, the complete variable domain reads DTGVSQNPRHKITKRGQNVTFRCDPISEHNRLYWYRQTLGQGPEFLTYFQNEAQLEKSRLLSDRFSAERPKGSFSTLEIQRTEQGDSAMYLCASSPPPGQGGGYGYTFGSGTRLTVV.

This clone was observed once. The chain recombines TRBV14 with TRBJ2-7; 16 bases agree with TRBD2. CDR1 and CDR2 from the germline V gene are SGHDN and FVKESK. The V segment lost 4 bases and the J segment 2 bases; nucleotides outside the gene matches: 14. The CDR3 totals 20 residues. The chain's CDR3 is CASSPTPGLAGGFVPYEQYF. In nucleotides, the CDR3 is TGTGCCAGCAGCCCGACACCGGGACTAGCGGGGGGGTTCGTCCCCTACGAGCAGTACTTC.

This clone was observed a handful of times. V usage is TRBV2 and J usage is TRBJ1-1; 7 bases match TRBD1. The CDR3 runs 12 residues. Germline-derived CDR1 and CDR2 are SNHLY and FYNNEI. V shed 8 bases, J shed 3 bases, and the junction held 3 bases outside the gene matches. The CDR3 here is CASPDRDTEAFF. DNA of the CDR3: TGTGCCAGCCCCGACAGGGACACTGAAGCTTTCTTT.

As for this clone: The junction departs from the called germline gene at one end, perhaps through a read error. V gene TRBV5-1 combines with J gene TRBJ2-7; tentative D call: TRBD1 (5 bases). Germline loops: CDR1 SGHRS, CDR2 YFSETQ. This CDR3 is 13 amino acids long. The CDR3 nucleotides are TGCGCCAGCAGCCCAGGGTCCTCCAACGAGCAGTACTTC. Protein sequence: CASSPGSSNEQYF.

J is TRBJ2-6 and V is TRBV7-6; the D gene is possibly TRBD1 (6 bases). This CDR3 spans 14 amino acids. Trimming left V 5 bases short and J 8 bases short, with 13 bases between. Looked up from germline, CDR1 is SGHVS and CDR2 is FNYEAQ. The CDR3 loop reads CASSLEQGTNVLTF. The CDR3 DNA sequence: TGTGCCAGCAGCCTAGAGCAGGGGACCAACGTCCTGACTTTC. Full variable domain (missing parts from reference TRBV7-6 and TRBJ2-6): GAGVSQSPRYKVTKRGQDVALRCDPISGHVSLYWYRQALGQGPEFLTYFNYEAQQDKSGLPNDRFSAERPEGSISTLTIQRTEQRDSAMYRCASSLEQGTNVLTFGAGSRLTVL.

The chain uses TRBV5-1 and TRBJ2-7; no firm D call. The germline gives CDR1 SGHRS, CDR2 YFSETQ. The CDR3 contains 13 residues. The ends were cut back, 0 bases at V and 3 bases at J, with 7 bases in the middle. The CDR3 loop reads CASSLAEVYEQYF. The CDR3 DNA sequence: TGCGCCAGCAGCTTGGCCGAAGTCTACGAGCAGTACTTC.

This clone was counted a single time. The CDR3 bases are TGTGCCAGCAGCAGCCAACTAGCGGGAGGCGGCGGGGAGCTGTTTTTT. Its protein is CASSSQLAGGGGELFF. V and J are TRBV7-2 and TRBJ2-2; TRBD2 agrees at 12 bases. The CDR3 sequence is 16 residues long. Germline V gene data show CDR1 as SGHTA and CDR2 as FQGNSA. V shed 5 bases, J shed 7 bases, and the junction held 8 bases outside the gene matches. Drawing the rest from reference TRBV7-2 and TRBJ2-2, the complete variable domain is GAGVSQSPSNKVTEKGKDVELRCDPISGHTALYWYRQSLGQGLEFLIYFQGNSAPDKSGLPSDRFSAERTGGSVSTLTIQRTQQEDSAVYLCASSSQLAGGGGELFFGEGSRLTVL.

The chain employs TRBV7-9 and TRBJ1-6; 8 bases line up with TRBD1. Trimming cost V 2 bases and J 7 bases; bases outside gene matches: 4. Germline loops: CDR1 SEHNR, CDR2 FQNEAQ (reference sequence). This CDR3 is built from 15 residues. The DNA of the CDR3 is TGTGCCAGCAGCTTAAGAAGACAGGGGAATTCACCCCTCCACTTT. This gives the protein CASSLRRQGNSPLHF.

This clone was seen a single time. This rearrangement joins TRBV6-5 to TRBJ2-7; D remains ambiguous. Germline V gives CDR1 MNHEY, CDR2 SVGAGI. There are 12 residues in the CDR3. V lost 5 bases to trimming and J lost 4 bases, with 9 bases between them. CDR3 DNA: TGTGCCAGCAGTCGTACCTGGTACGAGCAGTACTTC. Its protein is CASSRTWYEQYF.

This chain's CDR3 is CASSRLVGSYNEQFF. CDR3 in DNA: TGTGCCAGCAGCCGACTAGTCGGATCCTACAATGAGCAGTTCTTC. The chain links TRBV7-7 to TRBJ2-1, with D possibly matching TRBD2 (6 bases). The V gene's germline CDR1 is SSHAT and CDR2 FNYEAQ (reference sequence). This CDR3 has 15 amino acids. Trimming cost V 5 bases and J 1 base, with 12 bases left between them.

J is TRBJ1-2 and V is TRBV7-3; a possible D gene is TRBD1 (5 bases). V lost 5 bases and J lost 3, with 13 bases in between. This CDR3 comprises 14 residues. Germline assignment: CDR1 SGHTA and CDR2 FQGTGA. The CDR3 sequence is CASSPGPGYYGYTF. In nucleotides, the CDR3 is TGTGCCAGCAGCCCGGGACCAGGCTACTATGGCTACACCTTC.

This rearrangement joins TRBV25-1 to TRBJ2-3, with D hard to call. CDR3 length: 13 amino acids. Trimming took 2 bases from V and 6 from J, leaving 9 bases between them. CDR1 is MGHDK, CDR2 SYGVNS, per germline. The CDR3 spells CASSETPTDTQYF. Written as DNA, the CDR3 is TGTGCCAGCAGTGAAACCCCAACGGATACGCAGTATTTT.